These 14 T cell receptor beta chains originate from one sample sequenced in a study of preoperative IRX-2 immunotherapy in early breast cancer. The sample's treatment: preoperative locoregional IRX-2 cytokine immunotherapy. Some clones are missing from TCRdb's copy, which holds only in-frame ones; the method was immunoSEQ multiplex PCR. The sample has around 95,000 clones, about nine tenths seen once; the top ten hold approximately 2%. The sequences come from tumor tissue, collected after IRX-2 immunotherapy. The source is a human donor with breast cancer.

A few counts support this clone. The chain couples TRBV29-1 to TRBJ1-1; possible D gene TRBD1, 5 bases. Germline lookup yields CDR1 SQVTM and CDR2 ANQGSEA. Between the trimmed V and J ends, which lost 4 bases and 0 bases, there was a span of 9 bases. The CDR3 has 13 amino acids. The chain's CDR3 is CSVGRGMNTEAFF. The CDR3 region has the DNA TGCAGCGTTGGGAGGGGAATGAACACTGAAGCTTTCTTT.

CDR3 sequence: CAWSNRDLGYTF. The DNA for the CDR3 is TGTGCCTGGAGTAACAGGGACCTGGGTTACACCTTC. The chain recombines TRBV30 with TRBJ1-2, with D possibly being TRBD1 (6 bases). V lost 2 bases, J lost 11 bases, and 15 bases lay in between. This CDR3 spans 12 amino acids. Germline CDR1 GTSNPN, CDR2 SVGIG (reference sequence).

A note on this clone: The junction shows a germline mismatch at one end, possibly a read error. V gene TRBV6-8 combines with J gene TRBJ2-3, with TRBD2 identical over 8 bases. The CDR3 spans 15 residues. The germline CDR1 and CDR2 sequences are MNHGY and SAAAGT. DNA for the CDR3: TGTGCCATCAGTCCTAGCGGGTGGGGCACAGATACGCAGTATTTT. This sequence encodes CAISPSGWGTDTQYF.

The genes are TRBV19 and TRBJ2-5; D gene uncertain. The CDR3 is made up of 14 amino acids. Trimming removed 1 base from V and 2 bases from J, with 8 bases in between. The germline CDR1 and CDR2 sequences are LNHDA and SQIVND (reference sequence). In DNA, the CDR3 is TGTGCCAGTAGTATAGTTAACTCACAAGAGACCCAGTACTTC. Its translation is CASSIVNSQETQYF.

The chain has TRBV5-1 and TRBJ2-3; tentatively, D is TRBD2 (5 bases). Germline loops: CDR1 SGHRS, CDR2 YFSETQ. The CDR3 extends over 15 amino acids. Trimming pared 0 bases from V and 2 bases from J, leaving 10 bases between. The CDR3 coding sequence is TGCGCCAGCAGCTTGGAGGCTAGCCCCACAGATACGCAGTATTTT. Translation gives CASSLEASPTDTQYF.

The DNA of the CDR3 is TGTGCCAGTAAGTCGGCGTCGCACTCCTACAATGAGCAGTTCTTC. This sequence encodes CASKSASHSYNEQFF. The chain joins TRBV19 to TRBJ2-1; D call uncertain. V lost 7 bases and J lost 0, with 13 bases in between. CDR3 length: 15 amino acids. CDR1 and CDR2 from the germline V gene are LNHDA and SQIVND (reference sequence).

The rearrangement links TRBV28 to TRBJ1-2, with D tentatively TRBD1 (6 bases). The CDR3 sequence is 14 residues long. Trimming left V 4 bases short and J 8 bases short, with 17 bases between. CDR1 is MDHEN, CDR2 SYDVKM, per germline. This chain's CDR3 is CASSSPGQPSGYTF. In DNA, the CDR3 is TGTGCCAGCAGTTCACCGGGACAACCCAGCGGCTACACCTTC.

This sequence joins TRBV11-3 and TRBJ2-7, with 10 bases lining up with TRBD1. The CDR3 has 15 amino acids. CDR1 is SGHNT and CDR2 is YENEEA in the germline V gene. V gave up 2 bases and J gave up 5 bases; unmatched junction bases: 6. The DNA for the CDR3 is TGTGCCAGCAGCTTAACAGGGACAGGGGCCCACGAGCAGTACTTC. Its protein product is CASSLTGTGAHEQYF.

V usage is TRBV10-2 and J usage is TRBJ2-3; TRBD2 might be the D (5 bases). This CDR3 has 13 residues. V shed 8 bases and J shed 2 bases, with 11 bases lying between them. Germline V gene sequence: CDR1 WSHSY, CDR2 SAAADI. CDR3 DNA sequence: TGCGCCAGCGGAGGCGAAGTCACAGATACGCAGTATTTT. It codes for CASGGEVTDTQYF.

This sequence joins TRBV6-8 and TRBJ2-2; D is possibly TRBD1 (6 bases). Germline CDR1 is MNHGY and CDR2 is SAAAGT. V was shortened by 6 bases and J by 3 bases, with 11 bases between the two germline ends. The CDR3 extends over 14 amino acids. The CDR3 loop reads CASSRGQYTGELFF. Here the CDR3 DNA reads TGTGCCAGCAGCAGAGGACAGTACACCGGGGAGCTGTTTTTT.

The rearrangement uses TRBV28 and TRBJ1-5; D unresolved. The germline gives CDR1 MDHEN, CDR2 SYDVKM. The CDR3 totals 12 residues. Trimming shortened V by 5 bases and J by 8 bases, and 10 bases separated the two germline ends. CDR3 bases: TGTGCCAGCAGTGGCGTTGGTGAGCCCCAGCATTTT. Translating gives CASSGVGEPQHF.

V is TRBV11-3 and J is TRBJ2-7; 9 bases fit TRBD2. Germline V lookup: CDR1 SGHNT, CDR2 YENEEA. J gave up 1 base and V 2 bases, and 12 bases lay outside the gene matches. The CDR3 length is 18 residues. This CDR3 reads CASSLTTRRAGGSYEQYF. The CDR3 DNA sequence: TGTGCCAGCAGCTTAACTACGAGAAGGGCGGGAGGGTCCTACGAGCAGTACTTC. Looking up the rest from reference TRBV11-3 and TRBJ2-7 gives the full variable domain: EAGVVQSPRYKIIEKKQPVAFWCNPISGHNTLYWYLQNLGQGPELLIRYENEEAVDDSQLPKDRFSAERLKGVDSTLKIQPAELGDSAVYLCASSLTTRRAGGSYEQYFGPGTRLTVT.

The rearrangement uses TRBV30 and TRBJ2-1; D unclear. The germline gives CDR1 GTSNPN, CDR2 SVGIG (reference sequence). The CDR3 loop spans 12 amino acids. With 2 bases removed from V and 5 bases from J, the gap between germline ends came to 7 bases. CDR3 nucleotide sequence: TGTGCCTGGAGTCCAGTGAACAATGAGCAGTTCTTC. Protein sequence: CAWSPVNNEQFF.

A few counts support this clone. The chain employs TRBV19 and TRBJ1-5, with D perhaps matching TRBD1 (6 bases). V was clipped by 6 bases and J by 2 bases, with 8 bases between them. The CDR3 consists of 13 residues. Germline CDR1 LNHDA, CDR2 SQIVND (reference sequence). CDR3 loop: CASRDSGNQPQHF. CDR3 nucleotide sequence: TGTGCCAGTAGGGACAGTGGCAATCAGCCCCAGCATTTT.